This T cell receptor (beta chain) was observed in a study of T cell repertoires in cytomegalovirus infection. About this clonotype itself: Its antigen is unknown.

MiXCR, run by TCRdb on the reads, gives a single entry per CDR3 protein. Of 650,000 to 850,000 distinct CDR3 sequences detected, 25% to 30% appear once; the ten largest clones hold under 15%. Trimming left V 0 bases short and J 0 bases short, with 12 bases between. Germline CDR1 reads LGHNA; CDR2 reads YSLEER. The CDR3 has 17 amino acids. The sequences come from cultured CD8+ T cells from PBMCs, collected from culture after CMV antigen stimulation. The rearrangement links TRBV4-3 to TRBJ2-1; maybe TRBD2 (6 bases). This TCR was recovered from a human donor in good health (CMV status not recorded). Some clones in this sample may be carry-over from other donors' samples. Here the CDR3 reads CASSQEGVRDSYNEQFF. CDR3 DNA sequence: TGCGCCAGCAGCCAAGAGGGGGTGCGGGACTCCTACAATGAGCAGTTCTTC.